Listed here is a single TCR beta chain. The data are from a study of blood T cell repertoires in COVID-19. The assay was immunoSEQ multiplex PCR, and TCRdb's table has in-frame clones only and misses some. The sample consists of about 440,000 clones, 80% to 95% of them appearing once. The CDR3 has 14 amino acids. The V end was cut by 6 bases, the J end by 2 bases, with 14 bases between. The germline V gene has CDR1 KGHSH and CDR2 LQKENI. Donors were grouped by their self-reported clinical history. V usage is TRBV18 and J usage is TRBJ2-7; D may be TRBD1 (5 bases). Sequenced input: PBMCs or T cells enriched from blood (not recorded which). The receptor was derived from a man aged 18 to 30 who had recovered from COVID-19. The CDR3 region has the DNA TGTGCCAGCTCCGACCAGGGTCTCGCCTACGAGCAGTACTTC. This gives the protein CASSDQGLAYEQYF.